The 29 T cell receptor beta chains below come from one sample, sequenced in a study of T cells in localized non-small cell lung cancer. TCRdb's copy holds only in-frame clones and misses some; the assay was immunoSEQ multiplex PCR. The table records roughly 2,200 clones, under 30% of them present only once. Sample: lung tumor tissue, taken before any cancer treatment. These receptors came from a man between 40 and 75 years old with stage II lung adenocarcinoma.

This clone came up a few times. The chain couples TRBV7-5 to TRBJ2-3; TRBD2 is the table's D call, not checked against the DNA. TRBV7-5 counts as a pseudogene. The CDR3 loop spans 16 amino acids. The CDR3 region has the DNA TGTGCCAGCAGCTTAACTAGCGGGGGGGTCGCAGATACGCAGTATTTT. Encoded protein: CASSLTSGGVADTQYF.

The chain carries TRBV19 and TRBJ1-1; D not certain. The CDR3 totals 20 residues. The germline V gene has CDR1 LNHDA and CDR2 SQIVND (reference sequence). V lost 2 bases and J lost 0, with 25 bases in between. CDR3 DNA: TGTGCCAGTAGTATACTTCTACCCCCGACAAGAACCTCAATGAACACTGAAGCTTTCTTT. Translating gives CASSILLPPTRTSMNTEAFF. The full variable domain, rest sourced from reference TRBV19 and TRBJ1-1, is DGGITQSPKYLFRKEGQNVTLSCEQNLNHDAMYWYRQDPGQGLRLIYYSQIVNDFQKGDIAEGYSVSREKKESFPLTVTSAQKNPTAFYLCASSILLPPTRTSMNTEAFFGQGTRLTVV.

Only one count was recorded for this clone. V and J are TRBV5-1 and TRBJ1-2, with D perhaps TRBD1 (5 bases). CDR1 SGHRS and CDR2 YFSETQ come from the germline V gene. The length of the CDR3 is 15 residues. V lost 2 bases and J lost 0, with 11 bases in between. The CDR3 region has the DNA TGCGCCAGCAGCTTTCTTGGGGACGCTAACTATGGCTACACCTTC. It translates to CASSFLGDANYGYTF.

The chain carries TRBV30 and TRBJ1-3, with D perhaps TRBD1 (5 bases). The CDR3 spans 14 residues. V dropped 4 bases and J dropped 2 bases, with 12 bases sitting between them. Germline V gene data show CDR1 as GTSNPN and CDR2 as SVGIG (reference sequence). CDR3 nucleotide sequence: TGTGCCTGGACCATTTGGGGGACTGGAAACACCATATATTTT. Translating it yields CAWTIWGTGNTIYF.

This rearrangement joins TRBV19 to TRBJ2-5; 7 bases fit TRBD1. The CDR3 is 14 amino acids. V lost 1 base, J lost 5 bases, and 4 bases stayed unmatched. Germline-derived CDR1 and CDR2 are LNHDA and SQIVND (reference sequence). CDR3: CASSIGVQGETQYF. CDR3 nucleotides: TGTGCCAGTAGTATAGGCGTACAGGGGGAGACCCAGTACTTC.

The chain joins TRBV30 to TRBJ1-6, with D perhaps matching TRBD1 (5 bases). Trimming pared 7 bases from V and 6 bases from J, leaving 13 bases between. Germline V gene data show CDR1 as GTSNPN and CDR2 as SVGIG (reference sequence). The CDR3 consists of 13 residues. CDR3 sequence: CASGGGTNSPLHF. The CDR3 nucleotides are TGTGCCTCGGGGGGAGGGACTAATTCACCCCTCCACTTT.

The chain combines TRBV6-8 with TRBJ1-2, with a weak D call TRBD1 (6 bases). Trimming took 6 bases from V and 2 from J, leaving 10 bases between them. CDR3 length equals 13 residues. The germline CDR1 and CDR2 sequences are MNHGY and SAAAGT. CDR3 in amino acids: CASRATGNYGYTF. The CDR3, as DNA: TGTGCCAGCAGGGCCACAGGGAACTATGGCTACACCTTC.

This clone was found a few times. V usage is TRBV6-8 and J usage is TRBJ2-5; TRBD2 aligns across 7 bases. V was clipped by 6 bases and J by 5 bases; unmatched bases: 6. This CDR3 region has 13 residues. The germline V gene encodes CDR1 MNHGY and CDR2 SAAAGT. CDR3 region: CASSRSGIETQYF. Written as DNA, the CDR3 is TGTGCCAGCAGCCGCAGCGGGATCGAGACCCAGTACTTC.

This clone qualifies as large. The V gene is TRBV6-8, the J gene TRBJ1-1; D unresolved. The CDR3 consists of 15 residues. Germline loops: CDR1 MNHGY, CDR2 SAAAGT. Trimming took off 4 bases at V and 0 bases at J, with 12 bases between the two ends. CDR3: CASSSSPYLNTEAFF. CDR3 nucleotides: TGTGCCAGCAGTTCCTCCCCCTACTTGAACACTGAAGCTTTCTTT.

The V and J genes are TRBV30 and TRBJ2-7; the D gene is possibly TRBD2 (5 bases). Trimming cost V 4 bases and J 0 bases, with 13 bases left between them. The CDR3 totals 14 residues. CDR1 is GTSNPN, CDR2 SVGIG, per germline (reference sequence). The CDR3 region is CAWTGKASSYEQYF. CDR3 nucleotide sequence: TGTGCCTGGACCGGGAAGGCGTCCTCCTACGAGCAGTACTTC. Drawing the rest from reference TRBV30 and TRBJ2-7, the complete variable domain is SQTIHQWPATLVQPVGSPLSLECTVEGTSNPNLYWYRQAAGRGLQLLFYSVGIGQISSEVPQNLSASRPQDRQFILSSKKLLLSDSGFYLCAWTGKASSYEQYFGPGTRLTVT.

This clone was counted only a few times. This chain joins TRBV19 and TRBJ1-1; TRBD1 matches at 8 bases. V lost 6 bases and J lost 3; bases outside the gene matches: 6. Per the germline V gene, CDR1 is LNHDA and CDR2 is SQIVND (reference sequence). The CDR3 is made up of 14 amino acids. The DNA of the CDR3 is TGTGCCAGTAGCCTTGCGACAGGGGACACTGAAGCTTTCTTT. It is translated as CASSLATGDTEAFF. Using reference TRBV19 and TRBJ1-1 for the parts outside the CDR3, the full variable domain is DGGITQSPKYLFRKEGQNVTLSCEQNLNHDAMYWYRQDPGQGLRLIYYSQIVNDFQKGDIAEGYSVSREKKESFPLTVTSAQKNPTAFYLCASSLATGDTEAFFGQGTRLTVV.

The chain recombines TRBV12-5 with TRBJ1-1, with 8 nucleotides matching TRBD1. In germline, CDR1 is LGHNT, CDR2 FRNRAP. Losses at the gene ends were 6 bases for V and 7 bases for J; bases not matched to a gene: 10. The CDR3 has 14 residues. The DNA for the CDR3 is TGTGCTAGTGGCTCCGGGACAGGAAGACGTGAAGCTTTCTTT. As protein: CASGSGTGRREAFF. The full variable domain, in which reference TRBV12-5 and TRBJ1-1 provide the parts outside the CDR3, is DARVTQTPRHKVTEMGQEVTMRCQPILGHNTVFWYRQTMMQGLELLAYFRNRAPLDDSGMPKDRFSAEMPDATLATLKIQPSEPRDSAVYFCASGSGTGRREAFFGQGTRLTVV.

This clone came up a few times. The V call is TRBV6-8, the J call TRBJ2-1; 8 bases line up with TRBD1. V dropped 5 bases and J dropped 2; count of bases not matched to a gene: 8. In germline, CDR1 is MNHGY, CDR2 SAAAGT. CDR3 length: 16 amino acids. The CDR3: CASSDPGQAAYNEQFF. CDR3 bases: TGTGCCAGCAGTGACCCGGGACAGGCTGCCTACAATGAGCAGTTCTTC.

This clone was counted a few times. The genes are TRBV15 and TRBJ1-5; tentative D call: TRBD1 (5 bases). Germline CDR1 and CDR2: LNHNV and YYDKDF (reference sequence). V was pared by 3 bases and J by 0 bases, with 12 bases between. The CDR3 has 16 residues. The CDR3 coding sequence is TGTGCCACCAGCAGTGATGGGACGGCTAGCAATCAGCCCCAGCATTTT. Residues: CATSSDGTASNQPQHF. The full variable domain, in which reference TRBV15 and TRBJ1-5 provide the parts outside the CDR3, is DAMVIQNPRYQVTQFGKPVTLSCSQTLNHNVMYWYQQKSSQAPKLLFHYYDKDFNNEADTPDNFQSRRPNTSFCFLDIRSPGLGDTAMYLCATSSDGTASNQPQHFGDGTRLSIL.

The chain is built from TRBV5-1 and TRBJ2-5, with 8 nucleotides matching TRBD2. Germline lookup yields CDR1 SGHRS and CDR2 YFSETQ. The junction had 17 bases not matched to a gene; V was cut back by 0 bases and J by 4 bases. This CDR3 is built from 19 residues. For the CDR3, the DNA is TGCGCCAGCAGCTTGGGCACCCTACTAGCGGACCCCACACTAGAGACCCAGTACTTC. Protein product: CASSLGTLLADPTLETQYF. Using reference TRBV5-1 and TRBJ2-5 for the parts outside the CDR3, the full variable domain is KAGVTQTPRYLIKTRGQQVTLSCSPISGHRSVSWYQQTPGQGLQFLFEYFSETQRNKGNFPGRFSGRQFSNSRSEMNVSTLELGDSALYLCASSLGTLLADPTLETQYFGPGTRLLVL.

This clone qualifies as medium-sized. This chain links TRBV6-8 with TRBJ2-6; either TRBD1 or TRBD2 may supply D (5 bases each). Germline V gives CDR1 MNHGY, CDR2 SAAAGT. The germline V and J ends were trimmed by 0 bases and 4 bases, with 13 bases remaining between them. CDR3 length: 17 residues. CDR3 sequence (DNA): TGTGCCAGCAGTTACTCATTTGGGGGTGCAGGGGCCAACGTCCTGACTTTC. As protein: CASSYSFGGAGANVLTF.

With regard to this clone: The germline gene is not matched at one end of the junction; a read error may be the cause. The chain carries TRBV7-4 and TRBJ2-3; 8 bases fit TRBD2. CDR1 and CDR2 (germline): SGHVT, SQSDAQ. The CDR3 spans 13 residues. The CDR3 coding sequence is TGTGCTAGCAGCTTAGTTAGCGGGGAGACGCAGTATTTT. Translated: CASSLVSGETQYF.

The genes are TRBV11-3 and TRBJ2-3; 8 positions match TRBD2. The J segment lost 1 base and the V segment lost 4 bases, leaving 1 base of the junction unmatched. The CDR3 totals 14 residues. CDR1 is SGHNT, CDR2 YENEEA, per germline. CDR3 bases: TGTGCCAGCAGCTCGACTAGCGGCACAGATACGCAGTATTTT. This sequence encodes CASSSTSGTDTQYF.

This clone was detected once. The J gene is TRBJ2-3, the V gene TRBV25-1; D is unclear. CDR1 is MGHDK, CDR2 SYGVNS, per germline. V lost 2 bases and J lost 0, with 6 bases in between. This CDR3 is built from 14 residues. Here the CDR3 DNA reads TGTGCCAGCAGTGAAAGGCTAAGCACAGATACGCAGTATTTT. The encoded protein is CASSERLSTDTQYF.

The chain is built from TRBV7-8 and TRBJ1-3, with unresolved D. Germline V gene sequence: CDR1 SGHVS, CDR2 FQNEAQ. This CDR3 has 13 amino acids. V was trimmed by 7 bases and J by 4 bases, leaving 11 bases between them. In DNA, the CDR3 is TGTGCCAGCACCCACCTCCCCGGAAACACCATATATTTT. Its protein product is CASTHLPGNTIYF.

This sequence joins TRBV30 and TRBJ2-1; 7 bases map to TRBD2. Trimming cost V 2 bases and J 4 bases; bases outside gene matches: 11. This CDR3 spans 16 amino acids. The germline V gene encodes CDR1 GTSNPN and CDR2 SVGIG (reference sequence). CDR3 sequence reads: CAWSSGGAGIYNEQFF. In nucleotides, the CDR3 is TGTGCCTGGAGTTCCGGAGGAGCGGGGATTTACAATGAGCAGTTCTTC.

This clone was seen a few times. The chain employs TRBV29-1 and TRBJ2-7; D is uncertain. This CDR3 has 15 residues. Germline V lookup: CDR1 SQVTM, CDR2 ANQGSEA. V was shortened by 4 bases and J by 3 bases, with 19 bases between the two germline ends. The CDR3 reads CSVVGEVLLGYEQYF. The CDR3 nucleotides read TGCAGCGTTGTTGGGGAAGTTTTGTTGGGCTACGAGCAGTACTTC.

The chain joins TRBV5-1 to TRBJ1-1, with TRBD1 matching over 9 bases. Germline V gives CDR1 SGHRS, CDR2 YFSETQ. J gave up 6 bases and V 4 bases, and 7 bases lay outside the gene matches. The CDR3 extends over 14 amino acids. In DNA, the CDR3 is TGCGCCAGCAGCCCAAGGACAGGGGATGCTGAAGCTTTCTTT. This translates into CASSPRTGDAEAFF.

Sample share makes this clone medium-sized (0.01 to 0.1%). The chain has TRBV6-8 and TRBJ1-1, with TRBD1 identical over 8 bases. Trimming cost V 5 bases and J 0 bases; bases outside gene matches: 17. The CDR3 consists of 19 residues. Germline V lookup: CDR1 MNHGY, CDR2 SAAAGT. CDR3 bases: TGTGCCAGCAGTGCCGGGACAGGTAAATCGACCCTCATGAACACTGAAGCTTTCTTT. As protein: CASSAGTGKSTLMNTEAFF.

V usage is TRBV14 and J usage is TRBJ2-1; TRBD2 might be the D (5 bases). CDR3 length: 13 amino acids. The V gene lost 2 bases and the J gene lost 15 bases, with 17 bases spanning the gap. The germline CDR1 and CDR2 sequences are SGHDN and FVKESK. CDR3 sequence: CASSQSPRVEGFF. The DNA for the CDR3 is TGTGCCAGCAGCCAATCCCCGCGGGTCGAGGGGTTCTTC.

This clone was seen only a few times. V gene TRBV19 combines with J gene TRBJ1-1; D not certain. V lost 2 bases and J lost 6, with 10 bases in between. CDR3 length: 13 amino acids. The V gene's germline CDR1 is LNHDA and CDR2 SQIVND (reference sequence). This CDR3 reads CASSIISGPEAFF. The CDR3, as DNA: TGTGCCAGTAGTATAATAAGTGGCCCTGAAGCTTTCTTT.

This clone is medium-sized in the sample. The chain carries TRBV11-3 and TRBJ1-1; no clear D gene. This CDR3 contains 14 residues. Trimming took 1 base from V and 1 from J, leaving 7 bases between them. Germline CDR1 and CDR2: SGHNT and YENEEA. The CDR3 sequence is CASSLGAGNTEAFF. The CDR3 bases are TGTGCCAGCAGCTTAGGTGCAGGGAACACTGAAGCTTTCTTT.

The chain combines TRBV18 with TRBJ2-6, with D hard to call. The CDR3 runs to 17 residues. V was shortened by 2 bases and J by 0 bases, with 11 bases between the two germline ends. Germline CDR1 reads KGHSH; CDR2 reads LQKENI. The chain's CDR3 is CASSPMAVGSGANVLTF. The CDR3 DNA reads as TGTGCCAGCTCACCAATGGCAGTAGGCTCTGGGGCCAACGTCCTGACTTTC.

This clone was seen more than once but under ten times. This chain joins TRBV28 and TRBJ2-7, with TRBD1 matching 7 bases. Germline V gives CDR1 MDHEN, CDR2 SYDVKM. The CDR3 has 14 amino acids. With V trimmed by 4 bases and J by 1 base, 4 bases remained unmatched. The CDR3 nucleotides read TGTGCCAGCAGTTCACCGACAGGGTCCTACGAGCAGTACTTC. Its translation is CASSSPTGSYEQYF.